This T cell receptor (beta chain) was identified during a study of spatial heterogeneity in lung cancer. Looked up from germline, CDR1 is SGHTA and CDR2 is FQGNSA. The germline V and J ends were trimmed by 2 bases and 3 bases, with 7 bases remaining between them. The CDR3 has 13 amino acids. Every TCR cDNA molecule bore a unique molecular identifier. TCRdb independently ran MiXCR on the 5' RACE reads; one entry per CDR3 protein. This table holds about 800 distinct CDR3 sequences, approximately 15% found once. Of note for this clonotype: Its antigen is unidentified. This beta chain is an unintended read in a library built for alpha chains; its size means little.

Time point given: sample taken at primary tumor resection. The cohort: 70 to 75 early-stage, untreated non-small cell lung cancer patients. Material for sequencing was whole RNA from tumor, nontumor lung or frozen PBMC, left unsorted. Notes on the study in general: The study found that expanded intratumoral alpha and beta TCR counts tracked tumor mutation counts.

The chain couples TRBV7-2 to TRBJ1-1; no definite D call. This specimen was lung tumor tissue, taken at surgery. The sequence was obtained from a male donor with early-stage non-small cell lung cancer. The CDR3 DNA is TGTGCCAGCAGCTTACAACTAGACACTGAAGCTTTCTTT. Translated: CASSLQLDTEAFF. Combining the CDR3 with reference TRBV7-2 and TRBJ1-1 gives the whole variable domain GAGVSQSPSNKVTEKGKDVELRCDPISGHTALYWYRQSLGQGLEFLIYFQGNSAPDKSGLPSDRFSAERTGGSVSTLTIQRTQQEDSAVYLCASSLQLDTEAFFGQGTRLTVV.